This T cell receptor (beta chain) was obtained from a study of beta chain features in type 1 diabetes. Study-wide results and limits: Moderate yet significant TCRB CDR3 shortening was seen in Type 1 diabetes patients in all four CD4+ subsets.

Naive, central memory, regulatory and stem cell-like memory cells within the CD4+ compartment were sorted using CD45RO/CCR7/CD25/CD127/CD95/CD27. Per the germline V gene, CDR1 is SNHLY and CDR2 is FYNNEI. The V end was cut by 4 bases, the J end by 7 bases, with 17 bases between. The CDR3 is 14 amino acids. All of the isolated RNA was reverse transcribed, so expressed TCRB transcripts were sequenced. An average roughly 3.6 million reads came from naive, central memory and regulatory T cell samples. Measured with immunoSEQ multiplex PCR; TCRdb has only the in-frame clones, and not every one. The table includes some 150,000 clones, roughly 9% detected once. Comments on this clone: Its antigen is still unknown.

The chain employs TRBV2 and TRBJ2-7, with D perhaps matching TRBD2 (6 bases). The sample consisted of central memory CD4+ T cells from blood. The TCR originated in a woman in her twenties or thirties with type 1 diabetes. The CDR3 spells CASSALTSLSEQYF. The CDR3, as DNA: TGTGCCAGCAGTGCACTGACTAGTCTAAGTGAGCAGTACTTC.